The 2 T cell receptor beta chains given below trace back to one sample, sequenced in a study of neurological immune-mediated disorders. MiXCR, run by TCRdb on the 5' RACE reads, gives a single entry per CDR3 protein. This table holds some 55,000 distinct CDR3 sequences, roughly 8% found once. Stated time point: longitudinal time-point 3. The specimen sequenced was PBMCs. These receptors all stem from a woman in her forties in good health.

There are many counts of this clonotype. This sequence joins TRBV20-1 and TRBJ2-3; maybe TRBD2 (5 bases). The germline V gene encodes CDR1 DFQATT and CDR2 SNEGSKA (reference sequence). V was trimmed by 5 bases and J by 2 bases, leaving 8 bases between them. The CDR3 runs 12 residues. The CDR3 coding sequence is TGCAGTGCTTTACTAGACACAGATACGCAGTATTTT. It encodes CSALLDTDTQYF.

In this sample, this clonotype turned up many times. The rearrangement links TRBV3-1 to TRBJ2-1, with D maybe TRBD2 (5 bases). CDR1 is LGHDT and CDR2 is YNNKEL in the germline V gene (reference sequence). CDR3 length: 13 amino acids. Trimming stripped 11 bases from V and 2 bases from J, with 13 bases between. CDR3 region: CAPRSEPYNEQFF. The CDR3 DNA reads TGTGCCCCGCGTAGCGAGCCCTACAATGAGCAGTTCTTC.